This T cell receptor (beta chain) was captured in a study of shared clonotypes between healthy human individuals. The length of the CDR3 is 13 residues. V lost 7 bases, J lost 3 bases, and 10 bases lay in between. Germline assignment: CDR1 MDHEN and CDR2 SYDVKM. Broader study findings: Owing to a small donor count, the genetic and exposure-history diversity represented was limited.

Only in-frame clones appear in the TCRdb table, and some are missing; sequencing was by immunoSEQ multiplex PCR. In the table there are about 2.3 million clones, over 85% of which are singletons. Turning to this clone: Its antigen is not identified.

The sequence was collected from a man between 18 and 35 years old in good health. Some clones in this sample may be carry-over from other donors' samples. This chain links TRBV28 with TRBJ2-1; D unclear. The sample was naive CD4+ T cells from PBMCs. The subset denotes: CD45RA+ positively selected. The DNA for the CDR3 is TGTGCCAGCACCTCGACCGACTACAATGAGCAGTTCTTC. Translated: CASTSTDYNEQFF.